The text below deals with one T cell receptor (beta chain). The antigen remains unidentified. Germline CDR1 LNHNV, CDR2 YYDKDF (reference sequence). The V and J ends lost 6 bases and 5 bases, in that order; junction bases with no gene match: 8. CDR3 length equals 15 residues. The study ran its PCR with 60 Vbeta and 13 Jbeta primers. The protocol was immunoSEQ multiplex PCR, while the TCRdb copy is restricted to in-frame clones and leaves out a portion. The repertoire holds more than 100,000 clones, with 60% to 70% as singletons. This sample is part of a study of cytomegalovirus exposure and HLA in healthy donors. Study results and caveats: In presence/absence analyses, roughly uniform sequencing depth across donors was assumed. A missense variant in DCLRE1C was later tied to TCR beta V- and J-gene trimming. According to the study, roughly 160 TCR beta chains were cytomegalovirus-associated. Reportedly, TCR beta sequences accurately predicted HLA-A and HLA-B alleles in most subjects.

The V call is TRBV15, the J call TRBJ2-3; TRBD2 matches at 10 bases. The receptor comes from a woman aged 45-60 years in good health and CMV-seronegative. The specimen was PBMCs. The CDR3 loop is CATRRTLAGLDTQYF. CDR3 sequence (DNA): TGTGCCACCAGGCGAACACTAGCGGGGCTAGATACGCAGTATTTT.